Presented here are 23 T cell receptor beta chains from one specimen sequenced in a study of regulatory T cells in long-lasting Graves disease. The time point: persistent/refractory GD, antithyroid drugs over 5 years with positive TRAb. The TCR library was made from RNA that had been extracted from PBMCs in TRIzol. Relying on iRepertoire HTBI primers and Arm-PCR of CDR3 regions, the team built TCR beta libraries. MiXCR, run by TCRdb on the multiplex PCR reads, gives a single entry per CDR3 protein. The sample records roughly 400,000 distinct CDR3 sequences, about 21% being singletons. The sample consisted of peripheral blood mononuclear cells (PBMCs), taken when the disease was refractory, from a patient treated with antithyroid drugs. Every receptor here comes from a female donor with Graves disease.

At least ten counts were recorded for this clonotype. The V and J genes are TRBV6-5 and TRBJ1-2; D remains unclear. Trimming left V 4 bases short and J 6 bases short, with 9 bases between. CDR1 is MNHEY, CDR2 SVGAGI, per germline. The CDR3 covers 12 residues. The CDR3 DNA reads TGTGCCAGCAGTTCGGCCGGCGATGGCTACACCTTC. Protein product: CASSSAGDGYTF.

The chain combines TRBV12-3 or TRBV12-4 with TRBJ2-2; D tentatively fits TRBD1 or TRBD2 (5 bases each). Trimming left V 4 bases short and J 0 bases short, with 12 bases between. The CDR3 runs to 16 residues. CDR3 coding DNA: TGTGCCAGCAGTTCCAACGGGACGACGAACACCGGGGAGCTGTTTTTT. It is translated as CASSSNGTTNTGELFF.

This clonotype was observed many times. The rearrangement joins TRBV2 to TRBJ2-2; 12 bases are a match to TRBD2. The CDR3 is 14 amino acids. J gave up 7 bases and V 6 bases, and 3 bases lay outside the gene matches. Germline V gene data show CDR1 as SNHLY and CDR2 as FYNNEI. The CDR3 region has the DNA TGTGCCAGCAGGCGGACTAGCGGGATCGGGGAGCTGTTTTTT. It codes for CASRRTSGIGELFF. The full variable domain, rest sourced from reference TRBV2 and TRBJ2-2, is EPEVTQTPSHQVTQMGQEVILRCVPISNHLYFYWYRQILGQKVEFLVSFYNNEISEKSEIFDDQFSVERPDGSNFTLKIRSTKLEDSAMYFCASRRTSGIGELFFGEGSRLTVL.

For this clonotype: An end of the junction does not agree with germline; a read error may underlie this. V usage is TRBV9 and J usage is TRBJ1-5; TRBD1 matches 8 bases. The CDR3 is 15 amino acids. Germline CDR1 and CDR2: SGDLS and YYNGEE. CDR3 in DNA: TGTGCCAGCAGCTCACAGGGGGGTAGCAATCAGCCCCAGCGTTTT. It encodes CASSSQGGSNQPQRF.

Only a few counts were recorded for this clonotype. V usage is TRBV5-1 and J usage is TRBJ2-5; D ambiguous. The germline CDR1 and CDR2 sequences are SGHRS and YFSETQ. V lost 4 bases, J lost 2 bases, and 9 bases lay in between. This CDR3 contains 13 residues. Here the CDR3 reads CASSPSNQETQYF. CDR3 nucleotide sequence: TGCGCCAGCAGCCCTTCAAATCAAGAGACCCAGTACTTC.

This clonotype was counted a few times. This sequence may be a read error, since a much larger clone differs from it by one base. The chain couples TRBV7-6 to TRBJ2-2, with D hard to call. V was trimmed by 3 bases and J by 3 bases, leaving 2 bases between them. The CDR3 contains 12 residues. CDR1 and CDR2 (germline): SGHVS, FNYEAQ. CDR3 protein: CASSFDTGELFF. The DNA of the CDR3 is TGTGCCAGCAGCTTCGACACCGGGGAGCTGTTTTTT.

The V gene is TRBV27, the J gene TRBJ2-7; D might be TRBD2 (5 bases). The ends were cut back, 5 bases at V and 6 bases at J, with 17 bases in the middle. CDR3 length: 14 residues. Germline CDR1 is MNHEY and CDR2 is SMNVEV (reference sequence). This chain's CDR3 is CASSPEDSRFEQYF. Here the CDR3 DNA reads TGTGCCAGCAGTCCAGAGGACTCCAGGTTCGAGCAGTACTTC.

This clonotype was counted ten times or more. This rearrangement joins TRBV28 to TRBJ1-1, with D possibly matching TRBD1 (5 bases). The CDR3 runs to 16 residues. Germline CDR1 reads MDHEN; CDR2 reads SYDVKM. V dropped 2 bases and J dropped 4 bases, with 17 bases sitting between them. This chain's CDR3 is CASSLNRGRDPTEAFF. The CDR3 DNA reads TGTGCCAGCAGTTTAAATAGGGGCAGGGACCCCACTGAAGCTTTCTTT.

In its sample, this clonotype was seen many times. The V and J genes are TRBV29-1 and TRBJ1-2; the D is unclear. Germline loops: CDR1 SQVTM, CDR2 ANQGSEA. The length of the CDR3 is 11 residues. The ends were cut back, 4 bases at V and 6 bases at J, with 9 bases in the middle. CDR3: CSVAGSDGYTF. The CDR3 bases are TGCAGCGTTGCGGGTTCCGATGGCTACACCTTC.

This clonotype was counted between two and nine times. The gene calls are TRBV7-7 and TRBJ2-5, with TRBD2 matching over 9 bases. The CDR3 totals 16 residues. The V segment lost 3 bases and the J segment 4 bases; nucleotides outside the gene matches: 9. CDR1 is SSHAT, CDR2 FNYEAQ, per germline (reference sequence). The CDR3 nucleotides are TGTGCCAGCAGCTTTTTAGCGGGAGCGGGAGGAGAGACCCAGTACTTC. It translates to CASSFLAGAGGETQYF.

This chain uses TRBV5-1 with TRBJ2-6, with D perhaps matching TRBD1 (6 bases). Germline assignment: CDR1 SGHRS and CDR2 YFSETQ. With 5 bases removed from V and 0 bases from J, the gap between germline ends came to 12 bases. The CDR3 has 16 residues. The CDR3 reads CASRTGQHSGANVLTF. The CDR3 coding sequence is TGCGCCAGCAGAACCGGACAGCACTCTGGGGCCAACGTCCTGACTTTC.

This clonotype occurred a few times. This CDR3 is CASSMSFSVTGAYEQYF. The CDR3 region has the DNA TGTGCCAGTAGTATGAGCTTCTCTGTGACTGGGGCCTACGAGCAGTACTTC. V gene TRBV19 combines with J gene TRBJ2-7; D is unclear. Trimming pared 3 bases from V and 2 bases from J, leaving 20 bases between. The CDR3 extends over 17 amino acids. Germline V lookup: CDR1 LNHDA, CDR2 SQIVND (reference sequence). The variable domain in full, with the rest retrieved from reference TRBV19 and TRBJ2-7, is DGGITQSPKYLFRKEGQNVTLSCEQNLNHDAMYWYRQDPGQGLRLIYYSQIVNDFQKGDIAEGYSVSREKKESFPLTVTSAQKNPTAFYLCASSMSFSVTGAYEQYFGPGTRLTVT.

CDR3 sequence: CAWTGKSPYEQYF. The DNA of the CDR3 is TGTGCCTGGACGGGAAAATCCCCTTACGAGCAGTACTTC. The J gene is TRBJ2-7, the V gene TRBV30, with TRBD2 as a possible D gene (5 bases). Trimming cost V 4 bases and J 4 bases, with 14 bases left between them. CDR1 is GTSNPN and CDR2 is SVGIG in the germline V gene (reference sequence). CDR3 size: 13 residues.

The sample holds many counts of this clonotype. The chain joins TRBV27 to TRBJ1-1, with 12 bases matching TRBD1. The CDR3 extends over 15 amino acids. The V gene end was trimmed by 5 bases and the J gene end by 6 bases; junction bases not matched to a gene: 7. Germline values: CDR1 MNHEY, CDR2 SMNVEV (reference sequence). CDR3 protein: CASSVGQGATAEAFF. CDR3 DNA sequence: TGTGCCAGCAGTGTGGGACAGGGGGCTACGGCTGAAGCTTTCTTT.

The chain joins TRBV6-1 to TRBJ2-7; D unclear. Germline CDR1 is MNHNS and CDR2 is SASEGT. The CDR3 is 15 residues long. Deletions cut 2 bases from V and 2 bases from J, with 13 bases between. CDR3 protein: CASSEKYESTYEQYF. In DNA, the CDR3 is TGTGCCAGCAGTGAAAAATATGAGTCCACCTACGAGCAGTACTTC.

The V call is TRBV3-1, the J call TRBJ2-3; TRBD2 matches at 13 bases. Looked up from germline, CDR1 is LGHDT and CDR2 is YNNKEL (reference sequence). The CDR3 totals 18 residues. J lost 4 bases, V lost 4 bases, and 11 bases had no gene match. This CDR3 is CASSPAHGLAGESDTQYF. The CDR3 coding sequence is TGTGCCAGCAGCCCCGCTCATGGACTAGCGGGAGAATCAGATACGCAGTATTTT.

This clonotype was counted only a few times. V is TRBV20-1 and J is TRBJ2-3; no clear D. Looked up from germline, CDR1 is DFQATT and CDR2 is SNEGSKA (reference sequence). With 3 bases removed from V and 0 bases from J, the gap between germline ends came to 1 base. The CDR3 is 11 residues long. CDR3 region: CSASSTDTQYF. The CDR3 nucleotides read TGCAGTGCTAGCAGCACAGATACGCAGTATTTT.

This clonotype appeared once. The rearrangement uses TRBV20-1 and TRBJ2-5; unclear D gene. V was pared by 2 bases and J by 3 bases, with 13 bases between. The CDR3 extends over 14 amino acids. From germline, CDR1 is DFQATT and CDR2 SNEGSKA (reference sequence). CDR3 sequence (DNA): TGCAGTGCTAGAAAGCTAAGGATGGAAGAGACCCAGTACTTC. Protein product: CSARKLRMEETQYF.

The gene calls are TRBV20-1 and TRBJ2-4; the D is unclear. The CDR3 is 14 residues long. The V gene's germline CDR1 is DFQATT and CDR2 SNEGSKA (reference sequence). Deletions cut 0 bases from V and 2 bases from J, with 8 bases between. CDR3 sequence (DNA): TGCAGTGCTAGAGAGTCCGGGTCCAAAAACATTCAGTACTTC. Protein product: CSARESGSKNIQYF.

There are many counts of this clonotype. The gene calls are TRBV11-2 and TRBJ2-2, with a weak D call TRBD1 (5 bases). The V end was cut by 5 bases, the J end by 0 bases, with 10 bases between. The germline V gene encodes CDR1 SGHAT and CDR2 FQNNGV. CDR3 length: 15 residues. The CDR3 sequence: CASSDDSPNTGELFF. The CDR3 DNA is TGTGCCAGCAGCGACGACAGCCCGAACACCGGGGAGCTGTTTTTT. The whole variable domain, remainder taken from reference TRBV11-2 and TRBJ2-2, is EAGVAQSPRYKIIEKRQSVAFWCNPISGHATLYWYQQILGQGPKLLIQFQNNGVVDDSQLPKDRFSAERLKGVDSTLKIQPAKLEDSAVYLCASSDDSPNTGELFFGEGSRLTVL.

J is TRBJ2-3 and V is TRBV27; 11 bases are a match to TRBD2. CDR1 is MNHEY and CDR2 is SMNVEV in the germline V gene (reference sequence). The trim removed 2 bases at V and 6 bases at J, leaving 10 bases unmatched. The CDR3 is made up of 17 amino acids. This CDR3 is CASSLGWGLAALDTQYF. DNA of the CDR3: TGTGCCAGCAGTTTAGGGTGGGGACTAGCGGCGTTGGATACGCAGTATTTT.

The table lists this clonotype with many counts. The chain employs TRBV28 and TRBJ1-5; TRBD1 agrees at 7 bases. CDR1 is MDHEN, CDR2 SYDVKM, per germline. V trimming: 5 bases; J trimming: 4 bases; junction bases outside the gene matches: 8. The CDR3 is 15 residues long. The CDR3 protein is CASSDRDRGNQPQHF. The CDR3 DNA sequence: TGTGCCAGCAGTGACCGGGACAGAGGGAATCAGCCCCAGCATTTT.

Only a few counts were recorded for this clonotype. The V gene is TRBV20-1, the J gene TRBJ1-1; D not certain. CDR1 and CDR2 (germline): DFQATT, SNEGSKA (reference sequence). The length of the CDR3 is 15 residues. Trimming left V 4 bases short and J 1 base short, with 16 bases between. CDR3 sequence (DNA): TGCAGTGCTAACCCGTCGGACGGACCGAACACTGAAGCTTTCTTT. This codes for CSANPSDGPNTEAFF.